The rows below give T cell receptor beta chains drawn from one sample of a study of Ad26.COV2.S vaccination and SARS-CoV-2 variants. The method was immunoSEQ multiplex PCR; TCRdb's version includes in-frame clones alone and lacks a portion of them. The data contain hundreds of thousands of clones, over 75% of them singletons. Sequenced material: peripheral blood, taken in a trial of Ad26.COV2.S vaccine versus placebo. These receptors were obtained from a person aged 18-65 years who received the Ad26.COV2.S COVID-19 vaccine or a placebo. The CDR3 runs from the conserved cysteine through the conserved F or W. D genes are given only for firm matches. Clone size, where shown, is once, few, many, or a class for clones that have expanded.

.,many,TRBJ2-3,TRBV29-1,CSVEDWQGSSTDTQYF,TGCAGCGTTGAAGATTGGCAGGGGTCTAGCACAGATACGCAGTATTTT
TRBD2,once,TRBJ2-7,TRBV29-1,CSVEELAGEQYF,TGCAGCGTTGAAGAGTTAGCGGGCGAGCAGTACTTC
.,.,TRBJ1-5,TRBV19,CASSRVQYSNQPQHF,TGTGCCAGTAGTAGGGTACAGTATAGCAATCAGCCCCAGCATTTT
TRBD1,.,TRBJ2-2,TRBV23-1,CASSHHGESDRGPNTGELFF,TGCGCCAGCAGTCACCATGGGGAATCGGACAGGGGCCCGAACACCGGGGAGCTGTTTTTT
.,.,TRBJ1-1,TRBV4-1,CASSQRRGERTEAFF,TGCGCCAGCAGCCAACGGAGGGGCGAAAGGACTGAAGCTTTCTTT
.,few,TRBJ1-1,TRBV3-1/TRBV3-2,CASSPTVGILNTEAFF,TGTGCCAGCAGCCCTACAGTTGGCATTTTGAACACTGAAGCTTTCTTT
.,.,TRBJ2-7,TRBV4-3,CASSQDSYRGGSYEQYF,TGCGCCAGCAGCCAGGATTCTTACAGGGGAGGGTCCTACGAGCAGTACTTC
.,once,TRBJ2-7,TRBV6-5,CATITRGGVYF,TGTGCCACTATTACACGTGGTGGGGTGTACTTC
.,.,TRBJ1-2,TRBV25-1,CASSDPLLGYGYTF,TGTGCCAGCAGTGACCCCTTGCTCGGGTATGGCTACACCTTC
.,.,TRBJ2-3,TRBV18,CASSEGTDTQYF,TGTGCCAGCTCAGAGGGGACAGATACGCAGTATTTT
.,.,TRBJ1-2,TRBV27,CASSLDGGVGYGYTF,TGTGCCAGCAGTTTAGATGGGGGGGTTGGCTATGGCTACACCTTC
.,.,TRBJ1-2,TRBV6-1,CASSEREGLNYGYTF,TGTGCCAGCAGTGAAAGGGAGGGACTGAACTATGGCTACACCTTC
.,few,TRBJ1-1,TRBV5-4,CASRKGRDTEAFF,TGTGCCAGCAGAAAAGGTCGCGACACTGAAGCTTTCTTT
.,.,TRBJ1-5,TRBV12-3/TRBV12-4,CASRTSDQPQHF,TGTGCCAGCAGGACGTCGGATCAGCCCCAGCATTTT
.,.,TRBJ1-5,TRBV19,CASIPTWGSNQPQHF,TGTGCCAGTATCCCGACATGGGGGAGCAATCAGCCCCAGCATTTT
.,.,TRBJ1-6,TRBV6-5,CASRQSNSPLHF,TGTGCCAGCAGGCAGAGTAATTCACCCCTCCACTTT
.,.,TRBJ1-2,TRBV7-8,CASSLQDLYGYTF,TGTGCCAGCAGCTTGCAGGATCTCTATGGCTACACCTTC
.,.,TRBJ2-3,TRBV4-1,CASSLPGGGDTQYF,TGCGCCAGCAGCCTCCCGGGGGGCGGAGATACGCAGTATTTT
TRBD1,.,TRBJ2-2,TRBV27,CASRATGTGGYSLTGELFF,TGTGCCAGCAGAGCTACCGGGACAGGGGGCTATTCTTTAACCGGGGAGCTGTTTTTT
.,.,TRBJ1-2,TRBV6-4,CASSDSPSRRYGYTF,TGTGCCAGCAGTGACTCGCCGTCAAGGAGATATGGCTACACCTTC
.,.,TRBJ1-5,TRBV18,CASSPDGVRVSQPQHF,TGTGCCAGCTCACCCGACGGGGTCAGGGTGAGTCAGCCCCAGCATTTT
.,.,TRBJ1-2,TRBV12-3/TRBV12-4,CASLTPGQPRIF,TGTGCCAGCCTCACCCCGGGACAACCCCGCATCTTC
TRBD1,.,TRBJ1-4,TRBV2,CASMSGGTNEKLFF,TGTGCCAGCATGTCAGGGGGAACTAATGAAAAACTGTTTTTT
.,.,TRBJ1-1,TRBV30,CACVTHTGSEAFF,TGTGCCTGTGTGACACACACCGGCTCTGAAGCTTTCTTT
TRBD1,.,TRBJ1-5,TRBV9,CASSVAGTAQQPQHF,TGTGCCAGCAGCGTAGCGGGGACAGCTCAACAGCCCCAGCATTTT
.,once,TRBJ1-1,TRBV7-2,CASSLVRATEAFF,TGTGCCAGCAGCTTAGTCAGAGCGACTGAAGCTTTCTTT
.,.,TRBJ2-1,TRBV6-5,CASSYPATPAYNEQFF,TGTGCCAGCAGTTACCCAGCAACCCCCGCCTACAATGAGCAGTTCTTC
.,.,TRBJ2-7,TRBV12-5,CASGRNRQPTDEQYF,TGTGCTAGTGGTCGCAATCGACAGCCCACCGACGAGCAGTACTTC
TRBD2,.,TRBJ2-7,TRBV7-8,CASSLTAGDSYEQYF,TGTGCCAGCAGCTTAACGGCGGGGGATTCCTACGAGCAGTACTTC
.,.,TRBJ1-4,TRBV7-7,CASSFRDNEKLFF,TGTGCTAGCAGCTTTCGAGATAATGAAAAACTGTTTTTT
.,.,TRBJ2-1,TRBV7-9,CASSLGLVLYNEQFF,TGTGCCAGCAGCTTGGGACTGGTCCTCTACAATGAGCAGTTCTTC
.,.,TRBJ1-5,TRBV7-2,CASTPGPYQPQHF,TGTGCCAGCACTCCGGGACCCTATCAGCCCCAGCATTTT
TRBD1,.,TRBJ1-5,TRBV20-1,CSASRGRAGVGQPQHF,TGCAGTGCTAGTAGGGGGCGGGCAGGGGTCGGCCAGCCCCAGCATTTT
TRBD2,.,TRBJ2-5,TRBV4-1,CASSHGTSGETQYF,TGCGCCAGCAGCCACGGGACTAGTGGGGAGACCCAGTACTTC
.,.,TRBJ2-7,TRBV18,CASSKRSGRDLTYEQYF,TGTGCCAGCTCAAAAAGGTCGGGAAGGGACTTAACCTACGAGCAGTACTTC
TRBD1,few,TRBJ2-7,TRBV7-9,CASSLVGGPYEQYF,TGTGCCAGCAGCTTAGTAGGGGGCCCGTACGAGCAGTACTTC
TRBD1,.,TRBJ2-3,TRBV20-1,CSASLRDRSTDTQYF,TGCAGTGCTAGTCTCCGGGACAGGAGCACAGATACGCAGTATTTT
.,.,TRBJ1-2,TRBV5-1,CASSLVPGDGYTF,TGCGCCAGCAGCTTGGTCCCAGGGGATGGCTACACCTTC